This note documents a single TCR beta chain sequence. The antigen remains undetermined. The sample is drawn from a study of T cells in localized non-small cell lung cancer. Study results and caveats: A median of around 60 clones ranked among the top 100 in tumor appeared in adjacent lung. Sequence data derive from only one tumor region, so heterogeneity remains possible. Among blood samples, higher T cell density accompanied longer overall survival. Uninvolved nearby lung showed the greatest T cell clonality, exceeding that found in tumor.

Measured with immunoSEQ multiplex PCR; TCRdb has only the in-frame clones, and not every one. This sample yields around 130,000 clones, of which roughly 90% are seen a single time; 1.5% to 2% belongs to the top ten. Trimming took 0 bases from V and 1 from J; bases not matched to a gene: 2. Germline V gene data show CDR1 as SGHVS and CDR2 as FNYEAQ. CDR3 length: 16 amino acids. The material was peripheral blood, obtained before any cancer treatment. The origin of this receptor is an older female donor with stage I lung adenocarcinoma. The chain is built from TRBV7-6 and TRBJ1-5; 8 nucleotides align to TRBD1. The CDR3 spells CASSLAPGGSNQPQHF. CDR3 bases: TGTGCCAGCAGCTTAGCTCCAGGGGGCAGCAATCAGCCCCAGCATTTT. Complete variable domain (other parts from reference TRBV7-6 and TRBJ1-5): GAGVSQSPRYKVTKRGQDVALRCDPISGHVSLYWYRQALGQGPEFLTYFNYEAQQDKSGLPNDRFSAERPEGSISTLTIQRTEQRDSAMYRCASSLAPGGSNQPQHFGDGTRLSIL.